One TCR beta chain is described in this entry. What it binds is unknown. TCRdb re-derived calls from the 5' RACE reads in MiXCR, one entry per CDR3 protein. Found here are 250,000 to 350,000 distinct CDR3 sequences, roughly an eighth of them singletons; the top ten hold under 25%. The data were taken from a study of T-cell memory formation after mild COVID-19. Study details: The study found TCR clusters largely donor specific. Study observations and caveats: The study detected some responding clones in pre-infection memory, suggesting cross-reactive memory joined.

This CDR3 region has 18 residues. V was pared by 8 bases and J by 0 bases, with 9 bases of the junction left unmatched. Germline V gene data show CDR1 as MNHEY and CDR2 as SVGEGT. V is TRBV6-2 or TRBV6-3 and J is TRBJ2-3; 15 bases line up with TRBD2. Sequences were obtained from PBMCs or a T cell subset sorted from them (not recorded which). This TCR was recovered from a man between 18 and 29 years old who had mild COVID-19 (a few samples of this study predate the infection). Cell type and time point are not known. This CDR3 reads CASLRRTSGGASTDTQYF. The CDR3 DNA sequence: TGTGCCAGCCTAAGACGGACTAGCGGGGGGGCCAGCACAGATACGCAGTATTTT.